These 14 T cell receptor beta chains came from one sample sequenced in a study of blood T cell repertoires in COVID-19. This table comes from immunoSEQ multiplex PCR, and its TCRdb copy is limited to in-frame clones, with some not included. This sample has about 200,000 clones, with 80% to 90% found just once. The sequencing input was peripheral blood. These receptors all come from a woman aged 50 to 60 with acute or convalescent COVID-19.

This rearrangement joins TRBV10-3 to TRBJ1-4; D is uncertain. The V gene lost 2 bases and the J gene lost 0 bases, with 4 bases spanning the gap. CDR1 is ENHRY and CDR2 is SYGVKD in the germline V gene. This CDR3 region has 14 residues. This CDR3 reads CAISERATNEKLFF. In DNA form, the CDR3 reads TGTGCCATCAGTGAGAGAGCAACTAATGAAAAACTGTTTTTT.

This chain uses TRBV23-1 with TRBJ1-3; the D is unclear. TRBV23-1 is sorted into the ORF group, with uncertain function. This CDR3 comprises 15 residues. Between the trimmed V and J ends, which lost 4 bases and 0 bases, there was a span of 10 bases. CDR3 sequence reads: CASSRLDFSGNTIYF. The CDR3 region has the DNA TGCGCCAGCAGTCGTCTTGACTTCTCTGGAAACACCATATATTTT.

V is TRBV30 and J is TRBJ1-1; 8 nucleotides agree with TRBD1. The CDR3 runs 14 residues. Germline CDR1 reads GTSNPN; CDR2 reads SVGIG (reference sequence). J was trimmed by 1 base and V by 5 bases; bases with no gene match: 6. CDR3 residues: CAWGPTGANTEAFF. Written as DNA, the CDR3 is TGTGCCTGGGGACCGACAGGGGCGAACACTGAAGCTTTCTTT.

V and J are TRBV11-3 and TRBJ2-5, with 7 bases identical to TRBD1. The germline V gene has CDR1 SGHNT and CDR2 YENEEA. CDR3 length equals 14 residues. V was clipped by 5 bases and J by 5 bases; unmatched bases: 8. The CDR3 reads CASSPGTEGETQYF. DNA of the CDR3: TGTGCCAGCAGCCCCGGGACAGAGGGGGAGACCCAGTACTTC.

The chain couples TRBV10-1 to TRBJ1-1, with D tentatively TRBD1 (5 bases). The CDR3 length is 14 residues. The V and J ends lost 0 bases and 3 bases respectively, with 8 bases between them. Looked up from germline, CDR1 is WNHNN and CDR2 is SYGVQD (reference sequence). CDR3 sequence (DNA): TGCGCCAGCAGTGAGTCGGGGGGAGACACTGAAGCTTTCTTT. It translates to CASSESGGDTEAFF.

This clone was seen just once. This rearrangement joins TRBV27 to TRBJ1-5; D unclear. The V and J ends lost 3 bases and 8 bases respectively, with 11 bases between them. Germline CDR1 is MNHEY and CDR2 is SMNVEV (reference sequence). The CDR3 covers 13 residues. This CDR3 reads CASSFSGVKPQHF. CDR3 nucleotides: TGTGCCAGCAGTTTTTCGGGAGTCAAGCCCCAGCATTTT.

The rearrangement links TRBV6-5 to TRBJ1-1, with 8 bases identical to TRBD1. V trimming: 6 bases; J trimming: 4 bases; junction bases outside the gene matches: 7. There are 14 residues in the CDR3. Germline assignment: CDR1 MNHEY and CDR2 SVGAGI. CDR3 DNA sequence: TGTGCCAGCAGGACAGGGGAAACAGTCACTGAAGCTTTCTTT. Amino acid sequence: CASRTGETVTEAFF.

The V gene is TRBV4-3, the J gene TRBJ2-1; unclear D gene. The CDR3 covers 17 residues. Trimming took 0 bases from V and 0 from J, leaving 12 bases between them. Germline loops: CDR1 LGHNA, CDR2 YSLEER. CDR3 in amino acids: CASSQEFGLSSYNEQFF. The CDR3 region has the DNA TGCGCCAGCAGCCAAGAGTTTGGGCTGAGCTCCTACAATGAGCAGTTCTTC.

This rearrangement joins TRBV30 to TRBJ2-3; 10 bases line up with TRBD2. The CDR3 sequence is 14 residues long. The J segment lost 4 bases and the V segment lost 3 bases, leaving 4 bases of the junction unmatched. CDR1 and CDR2 (germline): GTSNPN, SVGIG (reference sequence). The CDR3 DNA sequence: TGTGCCTGGAGCCCAGCGGGAGGGCCAGATACGCAGTATTTT. Residues: CAWSPAGGPDTQYF.

The CDR3 sequence: CASKGDSLTHTEAFF. CDR3 nucleotide sequence: TGTGCCAGCAAGGGGGACAGTCTAACACACACTGAAGCTTTCTTT. The rearrangement uses TRBV27 and TRBJ1-1; 7 bases line up with TRBD1. This CDR3 region has 15 residues. Germline CDR1 reads MNHEY; CDR2 reads SMNVEV (reference sequence). The V segment lost 7 bases and the J segment 3 bases; nucleotides outside the gene matches: 11.

This clone was detected only a few times. The V and J genes are TRBV29-1 and TRBJ2-1; tentatively, D is TRBD2 (6 bases). The CDR3 covers 15 residues. Deletions cut 1 base from V and 3 bases from J, with 13 bases between. Germline CDR1 reads SQVTM; CDR2 reads ANQGSEA. The CDR3 nucleotides are TGCAGCGTTGAAGGAACTAGCAGCCACTACAATGAGCAGTTCTTC. Its translation: CSVEGTSSHYNEQFF.

This chain uses TRBV10-3 with TRBJ1-5; D not resolved. CDR3 length equals 13 residues. Germline V lookup: CDR1 ENHRY, CDR2 SYGVKD. With 3 bases removed from V and 3 bases from J, the gap between germline ends came to 6 bases. The CDR3 protein is CAISETVNQPQHF. As DNA, the CDR3 is TGTGCCATCAGTGAAACAGTCAATCAGCCCCAGCATTTT.

The rearrangement uses TRBV11-1 and TRBJ2-7; TRBD1 might be the D (5 bases). The V and J ends lost 3 bases and 2 bases respectively, with 11 bases between them. The CDR3 extends over 14 amino acids. The germline gives CDR1 SGHAT, CDR2 FQDESV (reference sequence). The CDR3 sequence is CASSFTRGPYEQYF. The CDR3 DNA reads as TGTGCCAGCAGCTTCACAAGGGGTCCCTACGAGCAGTACTTC.

The V and J genes are TRBV19 and TRBJ2-6, with TRBD1 matching over 7 bases. After removal of 3 bases from V and 6 bases from J, the junction contained 11 bases not matched to a gene. Looked up from germline, CDR1 is LNHDA and CDR2 is SQIVND (reference sequence). There are 17 residues in the CDR3. In nucleotides, the CDR3 is TGTGCCAGTAGTATCGGGACAGCGCTCGCTGAGGCCAACGTCCTGACTTTC. Protein sequence: CASSIGTALAEANVLTF. Looking up the rest from reference TRBV19 and TRBJ2-6 gives the full variable domain: DGGITQSPKYLFRKEGQNVTLSCEQNLNHDAMYWYRQDPGQGLRLIYYSQIVNDFQKGDIAEGYSVSREKKESFPLTVTSAQKNPTAFYLCASSIGTALAEANVLTFGAGSRLTVL.